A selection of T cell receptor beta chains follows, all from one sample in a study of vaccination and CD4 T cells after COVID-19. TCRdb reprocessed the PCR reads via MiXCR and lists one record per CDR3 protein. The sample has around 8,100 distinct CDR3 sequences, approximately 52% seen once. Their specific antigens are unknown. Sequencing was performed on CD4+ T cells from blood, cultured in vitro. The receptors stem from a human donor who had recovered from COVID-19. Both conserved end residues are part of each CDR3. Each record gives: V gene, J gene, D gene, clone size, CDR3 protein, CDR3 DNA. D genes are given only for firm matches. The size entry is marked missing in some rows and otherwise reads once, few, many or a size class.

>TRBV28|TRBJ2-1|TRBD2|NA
CASTLKRERGEQFF
TGTGCCAGCACCCTGAAGCGGGAACGGGGTGAGCAGTTCTTC
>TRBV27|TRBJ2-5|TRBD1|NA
CASRPTGGETQYF
TGTGCCAGCAGGCCGACAGGGGGAGAGACCCAGTACTTC
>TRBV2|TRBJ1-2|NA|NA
CASTIQWSKYGYTF
TGTGCCAGCACTATTCAATGGTCCAAATATGGCTACACCTTC
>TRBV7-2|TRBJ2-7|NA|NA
CATRIQGNSYEQYF
TGTGCCACTCGAATCCAGGGTAACTCCTACGAGCAGTACTTC
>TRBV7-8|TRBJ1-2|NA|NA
CASSLRGSNYGYTF
TGTGCCAGCAGCTTGAGGGGTTCTAACTATGGCTACACCTTC
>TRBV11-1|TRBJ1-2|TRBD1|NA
CASSSRQGGYGYTF
TGTGCCAGCAGCTCCCGACAGGGCGGCTATGGCTACACCTTC
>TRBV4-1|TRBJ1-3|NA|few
CASRGSGNTIYF
TGCGCCAGCAGAGGGTCTGGAAACACCATATATTTT
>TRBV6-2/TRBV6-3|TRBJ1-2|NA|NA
CASSYGARNYGYTF
TGTGCCAGCAGTTACGGCGCGCGGAACTATGGCTACACCTTC
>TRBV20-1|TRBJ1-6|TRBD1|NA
CSARDLDRVNSPLHF
TGCAGTGCTAGAGATTTAGACAGGGTAAATTCACCCCTCCACTTT
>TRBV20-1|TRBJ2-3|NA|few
CSDRDTSTDTQYF
TGCAGTGACCGGGACACCAGCACAGATACGCAGTATTTT
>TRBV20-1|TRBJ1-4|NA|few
CSARFNGGVNEKLFF
TGCAGTGCTAGATTCAACGGGGGCGTTAATGAAAAACTGTTTTTT
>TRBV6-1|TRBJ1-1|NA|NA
CASSEGGAFF
TGTGCCAGCAGTGAAGGAGGGGCTTTCTTT
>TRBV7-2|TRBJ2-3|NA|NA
CASSPQGADTQYF
TGTGCCAGCAGCCCACAGGGCGCAGATACGCAGTATTTT
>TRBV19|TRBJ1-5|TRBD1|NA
CASSPGQTSAQHF
TGTGCCAGTAGTCCGGGACAGACCTCGGCCCAGCATTTT
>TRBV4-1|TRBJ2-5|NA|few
CASSQPWTYLRSKETQYF
TGCGCCAGCAGCCAACCATGGACTTACCTACGTTCCAAAGAGACCCAGTACTTC
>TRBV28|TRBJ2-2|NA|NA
CASSLSTGELFF
TGTGCCAGCAGTTTATCAACCGGGGAGCTGTTTTTT
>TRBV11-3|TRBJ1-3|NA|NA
CASSPPGGGNTIYF
TGTGCCAGCAGCCCCCCTGGGGGGGGAAACACCATATATTTT
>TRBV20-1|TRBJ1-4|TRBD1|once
CSASYPTGGQGKLFF
TGCAGTGCTAGCTACCCCACAGGGGGACAAGGAAAACTGTTTTTT
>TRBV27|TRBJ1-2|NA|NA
CASSNSGLSYGYTF
TGTGCCAGCAGTAACTCGGGACTTAGCTATGGCTACACCTTC
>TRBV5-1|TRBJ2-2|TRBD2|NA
CASSSLAGGLGGELFF
TGCGCCAGCAGCTCGCTAGCGGGAGGCCTTGGCGGGGAGCTGTTTTTT
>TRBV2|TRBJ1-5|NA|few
CASSAGTLVNQPQHF
TGTGCCAGCAGTGCTGGCACACTAGTTAATCAGCCCCAGCATTTT
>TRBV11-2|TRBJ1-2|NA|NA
CASSYKGGGGYTF
TGTGCCAGCAGCTACAAAGGGGGGGGTGGCTACACCTTC
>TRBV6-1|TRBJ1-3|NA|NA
CASSTVGTIYF
TGTGCCAGCAGTACCGTAGGCACCATATATTTT
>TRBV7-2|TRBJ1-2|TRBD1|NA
CASSRDRFPGYTF
TGTGCCAGCAGCCGGGACAGGTTCCCTGGCTACACCTTC
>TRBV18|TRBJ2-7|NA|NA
CASSPRAAQYEQYF
TGTGCCAGCTCACCAAGGGCAGCTCAATACGAGCAGTACTTC
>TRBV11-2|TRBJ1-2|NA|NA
CASSLVTAFGYTF
TGTGCCAGCAGCTTAGTGACTGCCTTCGGCTACACCTTC
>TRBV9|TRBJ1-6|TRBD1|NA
CASSVGKGDRANSPLHF
TGTGCCAGCAGCGTAGGAAAAGGGGACAGGGCTAATTCACCCCTCCACTTT
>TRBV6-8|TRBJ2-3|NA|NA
CARELLGPGDTQYF
TGTGCCAGGGAGTTGCTGGGGCCAGGGGATACGCAGTATTTT
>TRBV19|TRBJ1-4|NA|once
CASSISIVGEKLFF
TGTGCCAGTAGTATAAGCATTGTTGGGGAAAAACTGTTTTTT
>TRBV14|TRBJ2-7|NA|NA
CASSQDHLEQYF
TGTGCCAGCAGCCAAGATCACTTAGAGCAGTACTTC
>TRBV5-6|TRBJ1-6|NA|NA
CASSPADGSPLHF
TGTGCCAGCAGCCCGGCAGACGGTTCACCCCTCCACTTT
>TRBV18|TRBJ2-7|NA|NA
CASSPPTLGEQYF
TGTGCCAGCTCACCACCGACTCTCGGCGAGCAGTACTTC
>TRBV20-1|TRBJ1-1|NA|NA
CSARDLRTEAFF
TGCAGTGCTAGAGATCTTCGCACTGAAGCTTTCTTT
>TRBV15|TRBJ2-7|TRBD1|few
CATSSRRTGGHEQYF
TGTGCCACCAGCAGCCGACGGACAGGGGGACACGAGCAGTACTTC
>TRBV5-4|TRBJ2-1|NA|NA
CASRRMVGTYNEQFF
TGTGCCAGCAGGAGGATGGTAGGTACCTACAATGAGCAGTTCTTC